Presented here are 23 T cell receptor beta chains from one specimen sequenced in a study of spatial heterogeneity in lung cancer. Regarding the study as a whole: Counts of expanded alpha and beta TCRs within tumors tracked the tumor nonsynonymous mutation count.

These TCRs' antigens remain unknown. Regarding time point: sample taken at primary tumor resection. MiXCR, applied by TCRdb to the 5' RACE reads, yields one record per CDR3 protein. Altogether some 20,000 distinct CDR3 sequences are present, roughly 7.3% being singletons, with the ten largest covering around 20%. This specimen was lung tumor tissue, taken at surgery. The receptor source for this set is a female donor with early-stage non-small cell lung cancer.

This clonotype came up many times. The V call is TRBV7-9, the J call TRBJ1-1; D is perhaps TRBD1 (6 bases). The CDR3 is 14 amino acids. Germline lookup yields CDR1 SEHNR and CDR2 FQNEAQ (reference sequence). V lost 5 bases and J lost 1, with 11 bases in between. CDR3 in DNA: TGTGCCAGCAGCCCCTCGACAGGGAACACTGAAGCTTTCTTT. Its translation: CASSPSTGNTEAFF.

J is TRBJ2-2 and V is TRBV6-2 or TRBV6-3, with 9 positions matching TRBD1. V shed 4 bases and J 6 bases; nucleotides not matched to a gene: 12. The CDR3 runs 17 residues. Germline-derived CDR1 and CDR2 are MNHEY and SVGEGT. CDR3 sequence: CASSSNGDREVAGELFF. CDR3 nucleotide sequence: TGTGCCAGCAGTTCCAACGGGGACAGGGAAGTCGCCGGGGAGCTGTTTTTT.

This clonotype was seen a few times. The chain joins TRBV5-4 to TRBJ1-2; D not certain. CDR3 length equals 11 residues. Germline assignment: CDR1 SGHNT and CDR2 YYREEE (reference sequence). Trimming removed 0 bases at V and 3 bases at J, with 0 bases between. For the CDR3, the DNA is TGTGCCAGCAGCTTGGACTATGGCTACACCTTC. Translating gives CASSLDYGYTF.

This clonotype was found many times. The chain couples TRBV6-5 to TRBJ2-5; D is possibly TRBD2 (5 bases). Germline CDR1 MNHEY, CDR2 SVGAGI. The V end lost 4 bases, the J end lost 4 bases, and 10 bases lay between the germline ends. The CDR3 length is 13 residues. The CDR3 DNA follows: TGTGCCAGCAGTTTACTAGGAGGAGAGACCCAGTACTTC. Translation gives CASSLLGGETQYF.

The chain joins TRBV14 to TRBJ2-7, with 10 positions matching TRBD1. J lost 12 bases, V lost 4 bases, and 9 bases had no gene match. Germline values: CDR1 SGHDN, CDR2 FVKESK. The CDR3 is 13 residues long. Here the CDR3 reads CASSRISTGGMYF. In nucleotides, the CDR3 is TGTGCCAGCAGCCGGATCTCGACAGGGGGCATGTACTTC. Looking up the rest from reference TRBV14 and TRBJ2-7 gives the full variable domain: EAGVTQFPSHSVIEKGQTVTLRCDPISGHDNLYWYRRVMGKEIKFLLHFVKESKQDESGMPNNRFLAERTGGTYSTLKVQPAELEDSGVYFCASSRISTGGMYFGPGTRLTVT.

This clonotype was counted only a few times. The chain joins TRBV5-5 to TRBJ1-2; no firm D call. The CDR3 contains 15 residues. The germline gives CDR1 SGHKS, CDR2 YYEKEE (reference sequence). Trimming took 1 base from V and 0 from J, leaving 10 bases between them. CDR3 protein: CASSLHEAANYGYTF. In nucleotides, the CDR3 is TGTGCCAGCAGCTTGCATGAGGCGGCTAACTATGGCTACACCTTC.

Only a few counts were recorded for this clonotype. V gene TRBV5-1 combines with J gene TRBJ2-3; 8 bases map to TRBD2. Germline V gene data show CDR1 as SGHRS and CDR2 as YFSETQ. The CDR3 runs to 15 residues. V was pared by 2 bases and J by 1 base, with 3 bases of the junction left unmatched. Here the CDR3 reads CASSLAGARTDTQYF. The CDR3 DNA follows: TGCGCCAGCAGCTTAGCGGGGGCCCGCACAGATACGCAGTATTTT.

This clonotype was seen at least ten times. The rearrangement joins TRBV18 to TRBJ1-3; a possible D gene is TRBD1 (6 bases). The CDR3 runs to 16 residues. Germline CDR1 is KGHSH and CDR2 is LQKENI. Between the trimmed V and J ends, which lost 4 bases and 0 bases, there was a span of 13 bases. The CDR3 region is CASSLQQGSSGNTIYF. CDR3 bases: TGTGCCAGCTCACTCCAACAGGGTTCCTCTGGAAACACCATATATTTT. Full variable domain (rest looked up from reference TRBV18 and TRBJ1-3): NAGVMQNPRHLVRRRGQEARLRCSPMKGHSHVYWYRQLPEEGLKFMVYLQKENIIDESGMPKERFSAEFPKEGPSILRIQQVVRGDSAAYFCASSLQQGSSGNTIYFGEGSWLTVV.

This clonotype appeared many times. V is TRBV12-3 or TRBV12-4 and J is TRBJ1-1, with D possibly matching TRBD1 (5 bases). CDR3 length equals 14 residues. Trimming removed 8 bases at V and 1 base at J, with 14 bases between. The CDR3 loop is CASRSPGTNTEAFF. Here the CDR3 DNA reads TGTGCCAGCCGCAGTCCGGGGACGAACACTGAAGCTTTCTTT.

This clonotype showed up many times. The genes are TRBV12-3 or TRBV12-4 and TRBJ1-4; no clear D gene. Deletions cut 8 bases from V and 0 bases from J, with 7 bases between. The CDR3 totals 13 residues. The DNA of the CDR3 is TGTGCCAGCCGTCGAGCAACTAATGAAAAACTGTTTTTT. As protein: CASRRATNEKLFF.

The chain is built from TRBV14 and TRBJ1-6, with D unclear. Germline lookup yields CDR1 SGHDN and CDR2 FVKESK. Between the trimmed V and J ends, which lost 2 bases and 5 bases, there was a span of 4 bases. The CDR3 covers 13 residues. The chain's CDR3 is CASSQMDNSPLHF. The CDR3 DNA is TGTGCCAGCAGCCAAATGGATAATTCACCCCTCCACTTT.

The sample holds many counts of this clonotype. The chain recombines TRBV2 with TRBJ1-3, with 9 bases matching TRBD1. The V gene's germline CDR1 is SNHLY and CDR2 FYNNEI. CDR3 size: 20 residues. Germline trimming cut 4 bases from V and 7 bases from J; bases unmatched to any gene: 23. The CDR3 DNA reads as TGTGCCAGCAGTGTCATGCCCGGGACAGGGATCCCCTCTTTAAGGAACACCATATATTTT. It yields the protein CASSVMPGTGIPSLRNTIYF.

This clonotype was detected many times. J is TRBJ2-2 and V is TRBV10-3; 8 nucleotides agree with TRBD1. The CDR3 extends over 14 amino acids. V lost 6 bases to trimming and J lost 1 base; unmatched junction nucleotides: 1. Germline CDR1 reads ENHRY; CDR2 reads SYGVKD. The CDR3 region is CAISGTGNTGELFF. In DNA form, the CDR3 reads TGTGCCATCAGCGGGACAGGGAACACCGGGGAGCTGTTTTTT.

There are many counts of this clonotype. The chain recombines TRBV9 with TRBJ1-2; TRBD1 is a possible D gene (5 bases). The CDR3 runs to 16 residues. Germline lookup yields CDR1 SGDLS and CDR2 YYNGEE. The V gene lost 1 base and the J gene lost 5 bases, with 18 bases spanning the gap. The CDR3 spells CASSVFDRPSSYGYTF. In nucleotides, the CDR3 is TGTGCCAGCAGCGTATTTGACAGACCCTCAAGTTATGGCTACACCTTC.

The V and J genes are TRBV6-1 and TRBJ1-6, with D uncertain. The CDR3 has 13 amino acids. CDR1 and CDR2 from the germline V gene are MNHNS and SASEGT. Deletions cut 7 bases from V and 8 bases from J, with 12 bases between. CDR3 amino acids: CASILSRDSPLHF. The CDR3 DNA sequence: TGTGCCAGCATCCTTTCGCGGGATTCACCCCTCCACTTT.

Remarks on this clonotype: This clone may be a read error of a much larger clone one base away. V and J are TRBV23-1 and TRBJ2-5; D is unresolved. TRBV23-1 belongs to the ORF category, with a function that is uncertain. This CDR3 contains 14 residues. The CDR3 DNA reads TGCGCCAGCAGTCAATCGGGGTACCAAGGGACCCAGTACTTC. It is translated as CASSQSGYQGTQYF.

At least ten counts were recorded for this clonotype. The chain links TRBV7-3 to TRBJ1-1, with TRBD1 identical over 10 bases. The germline V gene has CDR1 SGHTA and CDR2 FQGTGA. This CDR3 has 15 amino acids. V gave up 7 bases and J gave up 2 bases; unmatched junction bases: 7. CDR3 amino acids: CASKPTGGINTEAFF. The CDR3 coding sequence is TGTGCCAGCAAACCGACAGGGGGCATTAACACTGAAGCTTTCTTT.

This clonotype turned up a few times. The chain joins TRBV7-9 to TRBJ1-2; 10 bases match TRBD1. This CDR3 spans 15 amino acids. Trimming cost V 5 bases and J 4 bases; bases outside gene matches: 7. CDR1 and CDR2 (germline): SEHNR, FQNEAQ (reference sequence). Here the CDR3 DNA reads TGTGCCAGCAGCGTCGACAGGGGGCAGGGCTATGGCTACACCTTC. It encodes CASSVDRGQGYGYTF. Full variable domain (rest looked up from reference TRBV7-9 and TRBJ1-2): DTGVSQNPRHKITKRGQNVTFRCDPISEHNRLYWYRQTLGQGPEFLTYFQNEAQLEKSRLLSDRFSAERPKGSFSTLEIQRTEQGDSAMYLCASSVDRGQGYGYTFGSGTRLTVV.

This clonotype was counted at least ten times. This chain joins TRBV12-3 or TRBV12-4 and TRBJ2-7, with D perhaps TRBD1 (6 bases). Trimming took 6 bases from V and 5 from J, leaving 17 bases between them. This CDR3 is 14 amino acids long. As DNA, the CDR3 is TGTGCCAGCAGCGCCCCCAACAGGGTTAACGAGCAGTACTTC. It translates to CASSAPNRVNEQYF.

This clonotype was recorded many times. This chain links TRBV6-6 with TRBJ2-2; TRBD2 might be the D (5 bases). Between the trimmed V and J ends, which lost 7 bases and 2 bases, there was a span of 8 bases. CDR3 length: 13 amino acids. Per germline, CDR1 MNHNY and CDR2 SVGAGI (reference sequence). This CDR3 reads CASKDSNTGELFF. The DNA for the CDR3 is TGTGCCAGCAAGGACTCAAACACCGGGGAGCTGTTTTTT.

This clonotype was seen at least ten times. V gene TRBV12-3 or TRBV12-4 combines with J gene TRBJ2-1; no reliable D call. CDR3 length: 11 amino acids. V lost 6 bases, J lost 6 bases, and 6 bases lay in between. CDR3 nucleotide sequence: TGTGCCAGCAGCAATCCCAATGAGCAGTTCTTC. Its translation is CASSNPNEQFF.

This clonotype showed up many times. The chain carries TRBV10-2 and TRBJ2-3; TRBD2 agrees at 8 bases. V shed 4 bases and J 0 bases; nucleotides not matched to a gene: 6. CDR3 length: 16 residues. CDR1 and CDR2 (germline): WSHSY, SAAADI. The CDR3 sequence: CASSVLRGGSTDTQYF. The CDR3 region has the DNA TGCGCCAGCAGTGTCTTACGGGGGGGTAGCACAGATACGCAGTATTTT.

Ten or more counts support this clonotype. This chain uses TRBV4-2 with TRBJ2-3, with unresolved D. CDR3 length: 16 amino acids. CDR1 and CDR2 from the germline V gene are LGHNA and YNFKEQ. Trimming cost V 1 base and J 0 bases, with 11 bases left between them. DNA for the CDR3: TGTGCCAGCAGCCAAGGGACGGAAACTAGCACAGATACGCAGTATTTT. It codes for CASSQGTETSTDTQYF.